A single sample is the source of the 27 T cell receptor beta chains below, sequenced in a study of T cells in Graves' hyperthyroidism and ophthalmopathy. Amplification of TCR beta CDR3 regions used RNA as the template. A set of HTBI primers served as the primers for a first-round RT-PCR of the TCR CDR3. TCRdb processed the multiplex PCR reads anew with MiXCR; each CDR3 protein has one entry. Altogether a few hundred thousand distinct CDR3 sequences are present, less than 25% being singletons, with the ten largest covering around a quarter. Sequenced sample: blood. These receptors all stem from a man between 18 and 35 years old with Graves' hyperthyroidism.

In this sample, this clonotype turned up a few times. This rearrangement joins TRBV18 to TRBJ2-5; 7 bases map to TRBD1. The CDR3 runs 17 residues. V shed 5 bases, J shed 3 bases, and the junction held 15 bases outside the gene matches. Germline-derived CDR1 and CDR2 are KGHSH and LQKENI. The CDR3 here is CASSNLPTGSDKETQYF. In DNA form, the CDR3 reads TGTGCCAGCTCAAACCTACCGACAGGGTCGGATAAAGAGACCCAGTACTTC.

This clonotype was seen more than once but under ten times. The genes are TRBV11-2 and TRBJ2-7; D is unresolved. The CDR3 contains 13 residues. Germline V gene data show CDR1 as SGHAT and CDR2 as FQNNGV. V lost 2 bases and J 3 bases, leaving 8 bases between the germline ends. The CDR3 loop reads CASSLRLIYEQYF. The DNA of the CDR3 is TGTGCCAGCAGCTTACGACTCATCTACGAGCAGTACTTC.

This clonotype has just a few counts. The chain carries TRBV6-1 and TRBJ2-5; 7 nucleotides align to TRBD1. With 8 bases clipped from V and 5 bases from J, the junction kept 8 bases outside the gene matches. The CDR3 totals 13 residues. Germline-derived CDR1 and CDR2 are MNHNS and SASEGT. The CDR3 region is CASGTALWETQYF. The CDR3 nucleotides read TGTGCCAGCGGGACAGCCCTGTGGGAGACCCAGTACTTC.

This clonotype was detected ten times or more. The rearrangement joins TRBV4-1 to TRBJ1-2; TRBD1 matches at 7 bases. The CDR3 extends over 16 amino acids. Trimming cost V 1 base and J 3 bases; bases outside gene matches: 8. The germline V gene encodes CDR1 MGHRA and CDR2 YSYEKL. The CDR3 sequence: CASSQVWAGGDYGYTF. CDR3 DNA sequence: TGCGCCAGCAGCCAAGTATGGGCAGGGGGTGACTATGGCTACACCTTC.

CDR3 nucleotides: TGCAGTGCTAGATCGGGGGGCGGGTGGTCCTACGAGCAGTACTTC. Translation gives CSARSGGGWSYEQYF. The V gene is TRBV20-1, the J gene TRBJ2-7; maybe TRBD2 (7 bases). The CDR3 spans 15 residues. V lost 2 bases, J lost 1 base, and 15 bases lay in between. Germline CDR1 DFQATT, CDR2 SNEGSKA (reference sequence).

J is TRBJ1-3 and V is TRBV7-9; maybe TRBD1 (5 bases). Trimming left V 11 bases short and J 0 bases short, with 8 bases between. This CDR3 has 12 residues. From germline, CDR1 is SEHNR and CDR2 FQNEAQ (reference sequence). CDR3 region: CAAGVSGNTIYF. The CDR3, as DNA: TGTGCCGCGGGGGTCTCTGGAAACACCATATATTTT.

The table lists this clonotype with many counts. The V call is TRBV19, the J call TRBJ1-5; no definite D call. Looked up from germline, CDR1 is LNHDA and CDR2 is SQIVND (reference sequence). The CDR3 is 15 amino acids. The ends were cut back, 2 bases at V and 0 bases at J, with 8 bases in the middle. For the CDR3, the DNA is TGTGCCAGTAGTATAAGTGGGAATAGCAATCAGCCCCAGCATTTT. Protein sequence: CASSISGNSNQPQHF.

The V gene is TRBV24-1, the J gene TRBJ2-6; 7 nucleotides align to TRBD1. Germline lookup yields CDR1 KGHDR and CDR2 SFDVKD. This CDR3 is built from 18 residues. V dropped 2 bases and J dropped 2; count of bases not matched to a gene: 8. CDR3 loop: CATSDSIYRGTGANVLTF. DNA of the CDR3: TGTGCCACCAGTGATTCCATATACAGGGGCACTGGGGCCAACGTCCTGACTTTC.

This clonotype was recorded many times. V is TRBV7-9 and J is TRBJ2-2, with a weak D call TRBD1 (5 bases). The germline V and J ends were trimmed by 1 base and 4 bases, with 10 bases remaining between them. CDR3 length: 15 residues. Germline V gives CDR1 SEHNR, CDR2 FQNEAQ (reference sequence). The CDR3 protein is CASSLVAGITGELFF. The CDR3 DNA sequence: TGTGCCAGCAGCTTAGTAGCAGGGATCACCGGGGAGCTGTTTTTT.

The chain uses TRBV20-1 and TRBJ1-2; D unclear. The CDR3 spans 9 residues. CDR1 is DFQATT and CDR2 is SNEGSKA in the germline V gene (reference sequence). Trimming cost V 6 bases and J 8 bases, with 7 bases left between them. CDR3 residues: CSAAGGYTF. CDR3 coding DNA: TGCAGTGCGGCGGGCGGCTACACCTTC.

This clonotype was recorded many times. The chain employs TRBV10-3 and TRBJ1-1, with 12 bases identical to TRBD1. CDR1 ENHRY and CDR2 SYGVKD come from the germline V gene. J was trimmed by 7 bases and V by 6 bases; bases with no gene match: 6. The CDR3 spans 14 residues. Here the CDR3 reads CAIRAGQGAIEAFF. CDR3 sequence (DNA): TGTGCCATCAGGGCGGGACAGGGGGCGATTGAAGCTTTCTTT.

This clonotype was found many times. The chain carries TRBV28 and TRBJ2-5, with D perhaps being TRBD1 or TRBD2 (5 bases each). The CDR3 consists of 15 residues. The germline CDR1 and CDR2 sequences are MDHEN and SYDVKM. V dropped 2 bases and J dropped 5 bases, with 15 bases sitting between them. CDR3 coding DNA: TGTGCCAGCAGTTTAAACCCCCCCGGGGCGGAGACCCAGTACTTC. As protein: CASSLNPPGAETQYF. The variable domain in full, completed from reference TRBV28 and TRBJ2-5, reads DVKVTQSSRYLVKRTGEKVFLECVQDMDHENMFWYRQDPGLGLRLIYFSYDVKMKEKGDIPEGYSVSREKKERFSLILESASTNQTSMYLCASSLNPPGAETQYFGPGTRLLVL.

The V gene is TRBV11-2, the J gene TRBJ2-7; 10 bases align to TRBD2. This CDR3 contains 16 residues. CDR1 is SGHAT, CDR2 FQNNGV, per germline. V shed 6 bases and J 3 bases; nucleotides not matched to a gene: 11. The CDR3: CASSFVHLAGVYEQYF. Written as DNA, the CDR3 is TGTGCCAGCAGTTTCGTCCACCTAGCGGGAGTCTACGAGCAGTACTTC.

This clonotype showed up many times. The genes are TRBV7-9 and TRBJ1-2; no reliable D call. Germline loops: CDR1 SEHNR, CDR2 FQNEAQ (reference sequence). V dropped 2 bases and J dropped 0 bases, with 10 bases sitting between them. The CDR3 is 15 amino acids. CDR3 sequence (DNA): TGTGCCAGCAGCTTAATCGGCGGGACTAACTATGGCTACACCTTC. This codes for CASSLIGGTNYGYTF. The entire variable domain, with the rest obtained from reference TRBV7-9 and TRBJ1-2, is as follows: DTGVSQNPRHKITKRGQNVTFRCDPISEHNRLYWYRQTLGQGPEFLTYFQNEAQLEKSRLLSDRFSAERPKGSFSTLEIQRTEQGDSAMYLCASSLIGGTNYGYTFGSGTRLTVV.

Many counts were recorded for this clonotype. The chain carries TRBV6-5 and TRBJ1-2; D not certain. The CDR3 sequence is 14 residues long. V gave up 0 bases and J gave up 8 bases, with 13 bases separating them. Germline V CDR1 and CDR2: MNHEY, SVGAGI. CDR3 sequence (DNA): TGTGCCAGCAGTTACTCCAGCAAGACTGAGGGCTACACCTTC. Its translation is CASSYSSKTEGYTF.

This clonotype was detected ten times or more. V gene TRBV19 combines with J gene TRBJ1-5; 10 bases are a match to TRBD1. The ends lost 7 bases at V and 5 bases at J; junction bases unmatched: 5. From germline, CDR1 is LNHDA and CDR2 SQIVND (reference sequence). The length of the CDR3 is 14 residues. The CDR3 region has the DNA TGTGCCAGTATCGCCGGGACAGGGGATCAGCCCCAGCATTTT. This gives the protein CASIAGTGDQPQHF.

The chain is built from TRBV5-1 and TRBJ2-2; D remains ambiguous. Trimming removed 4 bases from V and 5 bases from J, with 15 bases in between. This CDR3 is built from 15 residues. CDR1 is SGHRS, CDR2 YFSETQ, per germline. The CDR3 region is CASSPDETKTGELFF. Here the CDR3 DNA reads TGCGCCAGCAGCCCCGACGAAACCAAGACCGGGGAGCTGTTTTTT. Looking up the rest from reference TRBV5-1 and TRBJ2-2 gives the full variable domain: KAGVTQTPRYLIKTRGQQVTLSCSPISGHRSVSWYQQTPGQGLQFLFEYFSETQRNKGNFPGRFSGRQFSNSRSEMNVSTLELGDSALYLCASSPDETKTGELFFGEGSRLTVL.

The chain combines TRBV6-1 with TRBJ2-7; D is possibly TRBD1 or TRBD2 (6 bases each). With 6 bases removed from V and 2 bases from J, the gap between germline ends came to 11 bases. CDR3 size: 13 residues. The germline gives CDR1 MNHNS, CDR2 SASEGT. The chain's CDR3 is CASREGVTYEQYF. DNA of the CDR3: TGTGCCAGCAGGGAGGGGGTAACCTACGAGCAGTACTTC.

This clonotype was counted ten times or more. CDR3 DNA sequence: TGTGCCACGACTGTTGACAGGTTCTACGAGCAGTACTTC. It yields the protein CATTVDRFYEQYF. The chain carries TRBV6-1 and TRBJ2-7, with D perhaps TRBD1 (6 bases). V lost 10 bases and J lost 3, with 16 bases in between. Germline V gene sequence: CDR1 MNHNS, CDR2 SASEGT. The CDR3 covers 13 residues.

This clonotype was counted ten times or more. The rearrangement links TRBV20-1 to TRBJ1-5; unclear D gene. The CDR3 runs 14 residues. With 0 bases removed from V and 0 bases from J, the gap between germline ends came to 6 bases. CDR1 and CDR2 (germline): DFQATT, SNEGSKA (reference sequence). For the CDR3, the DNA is TGCAGTGCTAGAGATGGGGTTAGCAATCAGCCCCAGCATTTT. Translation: CSARDGVSNQPQHF.

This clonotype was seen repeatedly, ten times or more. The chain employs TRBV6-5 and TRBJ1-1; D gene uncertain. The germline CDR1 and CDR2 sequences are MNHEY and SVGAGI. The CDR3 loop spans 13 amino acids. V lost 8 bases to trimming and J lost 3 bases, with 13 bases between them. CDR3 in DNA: TGTGCCAGCGGCAGAGTGAGGGACACTGAAGCTTTCTTT. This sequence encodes CASGRVRDTEAFF.

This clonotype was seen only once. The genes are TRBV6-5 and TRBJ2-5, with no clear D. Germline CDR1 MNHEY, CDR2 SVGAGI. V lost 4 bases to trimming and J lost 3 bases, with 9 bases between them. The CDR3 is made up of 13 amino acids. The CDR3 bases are TGTGCCAGCAGTTTTTACCCCGAAGAGACCCAGTACTTC. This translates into CASSFYPEETQYF.

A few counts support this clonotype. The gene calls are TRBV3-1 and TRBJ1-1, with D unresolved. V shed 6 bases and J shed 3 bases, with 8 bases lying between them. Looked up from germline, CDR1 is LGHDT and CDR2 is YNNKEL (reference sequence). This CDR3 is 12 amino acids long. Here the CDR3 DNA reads TGTGCCAGCAGTACAAGATACACTGAAGCTTTCTTT. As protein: CASSTRYTEAFF.

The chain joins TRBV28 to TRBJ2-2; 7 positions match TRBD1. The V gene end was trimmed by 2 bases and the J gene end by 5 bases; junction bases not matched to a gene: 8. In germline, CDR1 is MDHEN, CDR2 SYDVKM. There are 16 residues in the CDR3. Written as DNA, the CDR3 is TGTGCCAGCAGTTTACCGACAGGGCGCGCAACCGGGGAGCTGTTTTTT. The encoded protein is CASSLPTGRATGELFF.

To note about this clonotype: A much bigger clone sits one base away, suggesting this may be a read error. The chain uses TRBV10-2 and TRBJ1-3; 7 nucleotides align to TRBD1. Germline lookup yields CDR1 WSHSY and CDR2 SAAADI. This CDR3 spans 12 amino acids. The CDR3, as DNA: TGCGCCACAGGGACAGCTGGATACACCATATATTTT. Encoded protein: CATGTAGYTIYF.

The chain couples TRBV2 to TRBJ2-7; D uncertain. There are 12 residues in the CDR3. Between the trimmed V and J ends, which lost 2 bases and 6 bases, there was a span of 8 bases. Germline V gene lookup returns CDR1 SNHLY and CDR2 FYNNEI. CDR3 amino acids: CASSEMGFEQYF. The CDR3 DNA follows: TGTGCCAGCAGTGAAATGGGTTTCGAGCAGTACTTC.

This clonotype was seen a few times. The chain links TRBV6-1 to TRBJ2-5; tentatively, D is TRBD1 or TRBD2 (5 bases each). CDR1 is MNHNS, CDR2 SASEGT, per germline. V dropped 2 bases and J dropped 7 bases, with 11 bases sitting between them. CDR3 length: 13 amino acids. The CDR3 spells CASSEQGEGTQYF. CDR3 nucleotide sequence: TGTGCCAGCAGTGAACAGGGAGAGGGGACCCAGTACTTC.